A selection of T cell receptor beta chains follows, all from one sample in a study of T cells after yellow fever vaccination. TCRdb re-called the 5' RACE reads through MiXCR, storing one row per CDR3 protein. Of 500,000 to 650,000 distinct CDR3 sequences listed, approximately 15% were seen once; the top ten hold over 13%. Sequences were derived from PBMCs, sampled on the day of the yellow fever booster vaccination. These receptors were collected from a man younger than 45 who received the YFV17D yellow fever vaccine. The CDR3 runs from the conserved cysteine through the conserved F or W. The D gene is left open where the match is weak. Only some rows state a clone size, as once, few, many or a class for expanded clones.

>NA|TRBV28|NA|TRBJ2-3
TGTGCCAGCAGTTTACCAGCCGGTGGGGTCACAGATACGCAGTATTTT
CASSLPAGGVTDTQYF
>TRBD2|TRBV5-6|few|TRBJ2-1
TGTGCCAGCAGCCCGGTGGTTAGCGGGAGAGTCGGTGAGCAGTTCTTC
CASSPVVSGRVGEQFF
>NA|TRBV20-1|NA|TRBJ1-5
TGCAGTGCTCCGGACAATAGCAATCAGCCCCAGCATTTT
CSAPDNSNQPQHF
>TRBD2|TRBV10-3|NA|TRBJ2-1
TGTGCCATCAGATCCGATAGCGGGAGTTTAGATGAGCAGTTCTTC
CAIRSDSGSLDEQFF
>NA|TRBV25-1|few|TRBJ2-5
TGTGCCAGCACCGGCGCGGACTTCGAGACCCAGTACTTC
CASTGADFETQYF
>TRBD1|TRBV12-3/TRBV12-4|few|TRBJ2-7
TGTGCCAGCAGCCCCCAAAACAGGGGCTCCTACGAGCAGTACTTC
CASSPQNRGSYEQYF
>TRBD1|TRBV11-2|few|TRBJ2-7
TGTGCCAGCAGCTCCTTAGGTACAAGTGGACAGGGATTAACCTACGAGCAGTACTTC
CASSSLGTSGQGLTYEQYF
>NA|TRBV4-3|few|TRBJ2-3
TGCGCCAGCAGCTCGCTTTACTTTGGGACAGATACGCAGTATTTT
CASSSLYFGTDTQYF
>TRBD2|TRBV30|few|TRBJ2-7
TGTGCCTGGAGACTAGCGGGAGGGCCTTGGGAGCAGTACTTC
CAWRLAGGPWEQYF
>NA|TRBV7-6|few|TRBJ2-7
TGTGCCAGCAGCTTAGGAACAGGGGAGGCCTACGAGCAGTACTTC
CASSLGTGEAYEQYF
>NA|TRBV6-6|many|TRBJ2-1
TGTGCCAGCAACCAAAGGGGGGGGCATGAGCAGTTCTTC
CASNQRGGHEQFF
>NA|TRBV12-3/TRBV12-4|few|TRBJ2-7
TGTGCCAGCAGAGCCCCAGGGGCGTCGGACGAGCAGTACTTC
CASRAPGASDEQYF
>TRBD2|TRBV9|NA|TRBJ2-1
TGTGCCAGCAGCGTAGCATTGGGTGAAGAGACTAGCGGGCTCTACAATGAGCAGTTCTTC
CASSVALGEETSGLYNEQFF
>TRBD1|TRBV12-5|few|TRBJ2-2
TGTGCTAGTGGTTTGACAGGGGGCACCGGGGAGCTGTTTTTT
CASGLTGGTGELFF
>NA|TRBV30|few|TRBJ1-1
TGTGCCTGGACCCGCGGTCGAACGGAGAACACTGAAGCTTTCTTT
CAWTRGRTENTEAFF
>NA|TRBV28|many|TRBJ2-5
TGTGCCAGCAGACTACGGGAGACCCAGTACTTC
CASRLRETQYF
>NA|TRBV7-2|few|TRBJ1-1
TGTGCCAGCAGCTTAGGGCGTGAAGCTTTCTTT
CASSLGREAFF
>NA|TRBV11-1|NA|TRBJ2-6
TGTGCCAGCAGTTCTCCTGGGGCCAACGTCCTGACTTTC
CASSSPGANVLTF
>TRBD1|TRBV6-5|NA|TRBJ2-7
TGTGCCAGCAGTTACCTTGACAGGGGGGGGTACGAGCAGTACTTC
CASSYLDRGGYEQYF
>NA|TRBV25-1|NA|TRBJ1-1
TGTGCCAGCAGTGGGGACACGAACACTGAAGCTTTCTTT
CASSGDTNTEAFF
>NA|TRBV4-3|few|TRBJ2-7
TGCGCCAGCAGCCAAGGTTACAGATCCTACGAGCAGTACTTC
CASSQGYRSYEQYF
>TRBD1|TRBV7-2|few|TRBJ2-7
TGTGCCAGCAGCTCCGGGACAGGGCAACAGTACTTC
CASSSGTGQQYF